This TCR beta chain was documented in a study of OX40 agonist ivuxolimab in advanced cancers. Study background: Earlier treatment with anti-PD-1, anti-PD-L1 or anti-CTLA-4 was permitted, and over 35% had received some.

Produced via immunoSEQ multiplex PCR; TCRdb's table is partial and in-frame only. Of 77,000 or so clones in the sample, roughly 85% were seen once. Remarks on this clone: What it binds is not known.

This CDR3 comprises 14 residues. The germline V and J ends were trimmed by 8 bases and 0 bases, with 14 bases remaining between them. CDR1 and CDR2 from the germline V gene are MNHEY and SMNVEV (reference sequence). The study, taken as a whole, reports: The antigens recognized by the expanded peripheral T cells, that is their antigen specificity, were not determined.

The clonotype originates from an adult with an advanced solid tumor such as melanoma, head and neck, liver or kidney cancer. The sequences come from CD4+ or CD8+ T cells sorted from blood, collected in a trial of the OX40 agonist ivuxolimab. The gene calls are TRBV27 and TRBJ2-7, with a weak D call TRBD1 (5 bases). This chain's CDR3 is CASGSYRSSYEQYF. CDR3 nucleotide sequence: TGTGCCAGCGGATCCTACAGGAGCTCCTACGAGCAGTACTTC.